The 10 T cell receptor beta chains in this list originate from one sample, sequenced in a study of metastatic and nonmetastatic thyroid tumors. Through MiXCR, TCRdb re-clonotyped the PCR reads. The sample lists 91,000 or so clones, approximately 11% occurring once. Each patient went into thyroid surgery without having received any treatment. The sequencing sample was made of blood. These receptors all stem from a female donor with papillary thyroid cancer or a benign thyroid nodule (not recorded which). Some clones in this sample may be carry-over from other donors' samples.

This clone has a count of ten or more. This sequence joins TRBV7-3 and TRBJ1-1; unclear D gene. In germline, CDR1 is SGHTA, CDR2 FQGTGA. Trimming took 0 bases from V and 1 from J, leaving 12 bases between them. The CDR3 contains 16 residues. The CDR3 spells CASSLTGVGGNTEAFF. The CDR3 DNA sequence: TGTGCCAGCAGCTTAACCGGGGTAGGCGGGAACACTGAAGCTTTCTTT.

The genes are TRBV11-2 and TRBJ2-5, with 13 bases identical to TRBD2. The CDR3 is 17 residues long. J was trimmed by 5 bases and V by 1 base; bases with no gene match: 7. Germline V gives CDR1 SGHAT, CDR2 FQNNGV. CDR3 bases: TGTGCCAGCAGCTTAGGCGGACTAGCGGGGGACGGGGAGACCCAGTACTTC. Translated: CASSLGGLAGDGETQYF.

This clone was detected many times. At the DNA level, this CDR3 is encoded by other sequences in the same sample as well. The chain couples TRBV20-1 to TRBJ2-5, with TRBD1 as a possible D gene (5 bases). The V end was cut by 2 bases, the J end by 3 bases, with 13 bases between. Germline-derived CDR1 and CDR2 are DFQATT and SNEGSKA (reference sequence). The CDR3 runs to 14 residues. Here the CDR3 reads CSARRAGQEETQYF. CDR3 DNA sequence: TGCAGTGCTAGAAGGGCAGGGCAGGAAGAGACCCAGTACTTC.

In its sample, this clone was seen many times. The V gene is TRBV5-4, the J gene TRBJ1-1, with D unclear. Trimming left V 4 bases short and J 4 bases short, with 8 bases between. The CDR3 covers 12 residues. CDR1 SGHNT and CDR2 YYREEE come from the germline V gene (reference sequence). The CDR3 nucleotides are TGTGCCAGCAGCCTCCCGAGCACTGAAGCTTTCTTT. This codes for CASSLPSTEAFF. Variable domain in full (rest from reference TRBV5-4 and TRBJ1-1): ETGVTQSPTHLIKTRGQQVTLRCSSQSGHNTVSWYQQALGQGPQFIFQYYREEENGRGNFPPRFSGLQFPNYSSELNVNALELDDSALYLCASSLPSTEAFFGQGTRLTVV.

The V gene is TRBV28, the J gene TRBJ1-3, with D uncertain. Germline CDR1 reads MDHEN; CDR2 reads SYDVKM. V shed 5 bases and J shed 0 bases, with 11 bases lying between them. This CDR3 comprises 15 residues. The CDR3, as DNA: TGTGCCAGCAGTATCCTCCCTGGCTCTGGAAACACCATATATTTT. Translating gives CASSILPGSGNTIYF.

In this sample, this clone turned up many times. V and J are TRBV4-3 and TRBJ1-1, with 9 bases lining up with TRBD1. The CDR3 consists of 14 residues. The V gene's germline CDR1 is LGHNA and CDR2 YSLEER. V trimming: 3 bases; J trimming: 4 bases; junction bases outside the gene matches: 3. This chain's CDR3 is CASSQGTGSTEAFF. CDR3 bases: TGCGCCAGCAGCCAGGGGACAGGGTCCACTGAAGCTTTCTTT.

This clone was seen ten or more times. This chain joins TRBV7-3 and TRBJ2-6, with D unclear. The CDR3 spans 15 residues. The ends were cut back, 5 bases at V and 1 base at J, with 9 bases in the middle. CDR1 is SGHTA and CDR2 is FQGTGA in the germline V gene. CDR3 DNA: TGTGCCAGCAGCCCCCACAGATCTGGGGCCAACGTCCTGACTTTC. Amino acid sequence: CASSPHRSGANVLTF.

This clone was counted ten times or more. The chain carries TRBV18 and TRBJ1-2, with D perhaps matching TRBD1 (5 bases). The V gene's germline CDR1 is KGHSH and CDR2 LQKENI. V was shortened by 2 bases and J by 4 bases, with 8 bases between the two germline ends. This CDR3 has 13 residues. DNA for the CDR3: TGTGCCAGCTCACCAGGGGACGGCTATGGCTACACCTTC. Amino acids: CASSPGDGYGYTF.

A remark on this clone: A much larger clone lies a single base off, so this may be a read error. V gene TRBV5-6 combines with J gene TRBJ2-7, with D tentatively TRBD1 (5 bases). This CDR3 spans 13 amino acids. V was cut by 8 bases and J by 5 bases, with 17 bases left in between. Germline lookup yields CDR1 SGHDT and CDR2 YYEEEE. DNA for the CDR3: TGTGCCAGAACACCCCAGGGTATCCACGAGCAGTACTTC. It is translated as CARTPQGIHEQYF.

In this sample, this clone turned up many times. J is TRBJ2-7 and V is TRBV3-1, with D unresolved. The CDR3 has 14 amino acids. Deletions cut 2 bases from V and 6 bases from J, with 14 bases between. Germline V gene sequence: CDR1 LGHDT, CDR2 YNNKEL (reference sequence). The CDR3 region is CASSQNTRWSEQYF. The CDR3 DNA sequence: TGTGCCAGCAGCCAAAATACCCGCTGGAGCGAGCAGTACTTC.